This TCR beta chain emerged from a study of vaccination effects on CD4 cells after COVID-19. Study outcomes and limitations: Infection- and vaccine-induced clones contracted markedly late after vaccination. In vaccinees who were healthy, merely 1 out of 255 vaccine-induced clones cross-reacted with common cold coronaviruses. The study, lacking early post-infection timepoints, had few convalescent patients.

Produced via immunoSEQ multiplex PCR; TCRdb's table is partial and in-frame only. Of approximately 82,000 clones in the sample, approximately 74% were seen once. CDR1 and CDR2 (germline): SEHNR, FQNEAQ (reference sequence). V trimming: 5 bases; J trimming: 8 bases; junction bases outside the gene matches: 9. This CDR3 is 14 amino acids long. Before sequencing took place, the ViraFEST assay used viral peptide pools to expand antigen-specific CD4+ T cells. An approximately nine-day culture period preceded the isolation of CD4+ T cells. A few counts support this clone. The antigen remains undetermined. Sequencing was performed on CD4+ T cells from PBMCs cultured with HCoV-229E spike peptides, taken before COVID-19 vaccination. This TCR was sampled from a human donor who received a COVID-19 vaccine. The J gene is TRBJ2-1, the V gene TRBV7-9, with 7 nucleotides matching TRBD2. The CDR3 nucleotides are TGTGCCAGCAGCCGCTGGGGGGGGTTACATGAGCAGTTCTTC. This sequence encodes CASSRWGGLHEQFF.